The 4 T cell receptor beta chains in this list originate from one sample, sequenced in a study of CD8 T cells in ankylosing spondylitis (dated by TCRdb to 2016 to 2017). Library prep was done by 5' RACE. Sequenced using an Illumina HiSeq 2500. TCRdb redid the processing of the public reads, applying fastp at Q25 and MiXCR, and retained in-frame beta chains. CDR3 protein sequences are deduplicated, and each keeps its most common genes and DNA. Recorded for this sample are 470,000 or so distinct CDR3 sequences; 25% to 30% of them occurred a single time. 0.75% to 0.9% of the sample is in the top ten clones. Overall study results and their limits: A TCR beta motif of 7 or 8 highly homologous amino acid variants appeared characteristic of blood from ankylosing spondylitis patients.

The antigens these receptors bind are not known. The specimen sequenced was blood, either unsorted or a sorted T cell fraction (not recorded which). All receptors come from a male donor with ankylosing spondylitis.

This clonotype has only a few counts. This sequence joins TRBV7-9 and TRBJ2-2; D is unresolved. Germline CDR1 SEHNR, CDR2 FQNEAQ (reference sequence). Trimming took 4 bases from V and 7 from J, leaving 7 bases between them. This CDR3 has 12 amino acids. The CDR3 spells CASSSPGGELFF. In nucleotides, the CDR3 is TGTGCCAGCAGCTCCCCTGGCGGGGAGCTGTTTTTT.

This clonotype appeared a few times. The CDR3 loop is CASSQGLIRRQFSTDTQYF. The CDR3 DNA sequence: TGCGCCAGCAGCCAAGGTCTCATAAGGCGACAGTTCAGCACAGATACGCAGTATTTT. The J gene is TRBJ2-3, the V gene TRBV4-1; the D gene is possibly TRBD1 (5 bases). CDR3 length: 19 residues. Germline values: CDR1 MGHRA, CDR2 YSYEKL. V was shortened by 1 base and J by 0 bases, with 20 bases between the two germline ends.

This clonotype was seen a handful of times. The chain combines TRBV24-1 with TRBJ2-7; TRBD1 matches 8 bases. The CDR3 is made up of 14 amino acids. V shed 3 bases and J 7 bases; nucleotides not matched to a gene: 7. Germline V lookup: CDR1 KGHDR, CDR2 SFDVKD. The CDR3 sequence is CATSDTGGKEEQYF. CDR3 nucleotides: TGTGCCACCAGTGATACAGGGGGGAAAGAAGAGCAGTACTTC.

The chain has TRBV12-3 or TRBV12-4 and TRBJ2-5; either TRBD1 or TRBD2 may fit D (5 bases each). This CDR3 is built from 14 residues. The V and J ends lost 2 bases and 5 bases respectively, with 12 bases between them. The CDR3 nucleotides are TGTGCCAGCAGTTTATTGGGAAGGGACGAGACCCAGTACTTC. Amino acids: CASSLLGRDETQYF.